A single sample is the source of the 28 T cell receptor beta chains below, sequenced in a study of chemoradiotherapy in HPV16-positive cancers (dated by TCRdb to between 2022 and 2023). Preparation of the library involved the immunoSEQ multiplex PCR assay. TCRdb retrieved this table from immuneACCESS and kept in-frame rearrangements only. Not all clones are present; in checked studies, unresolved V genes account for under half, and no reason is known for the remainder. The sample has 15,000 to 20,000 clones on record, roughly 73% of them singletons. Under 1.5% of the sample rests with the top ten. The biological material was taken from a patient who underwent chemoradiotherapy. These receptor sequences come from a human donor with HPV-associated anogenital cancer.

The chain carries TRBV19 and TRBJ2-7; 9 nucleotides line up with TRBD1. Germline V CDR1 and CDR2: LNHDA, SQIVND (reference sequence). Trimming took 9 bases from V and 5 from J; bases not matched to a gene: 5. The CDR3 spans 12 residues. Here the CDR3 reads CARGDRADEQYF. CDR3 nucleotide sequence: TGTGCCAGGGGGGACAGGGCGGACGAGCAGTACTTC. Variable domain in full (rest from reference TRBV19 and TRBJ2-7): DGGITQSPKYLFRKEGQNVTLSCEQNLNHDAMYWYRQDPGQGLRLIYYSQIVNDFQKGDIAEGYSVSREKKESFPLTVTSAQKNPTAFYLCARGDRADEQYFGPGTRLTVT.

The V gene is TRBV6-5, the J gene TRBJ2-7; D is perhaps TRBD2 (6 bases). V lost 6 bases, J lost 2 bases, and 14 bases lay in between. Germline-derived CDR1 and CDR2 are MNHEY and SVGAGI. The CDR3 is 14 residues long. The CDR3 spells CASSLGGVAYEQYF. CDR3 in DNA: TGTGCCAGCAGCTTGGGGGGAGTAGCCTACGAGCAGTACTTC.

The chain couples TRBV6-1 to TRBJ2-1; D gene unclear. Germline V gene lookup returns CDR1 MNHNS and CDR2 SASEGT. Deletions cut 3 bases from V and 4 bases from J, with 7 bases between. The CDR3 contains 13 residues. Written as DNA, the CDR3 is TGTGCCAGCAGTGACGAGACTTACAATGAGCAGTTCTTC. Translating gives CASSDETYNEQFF.

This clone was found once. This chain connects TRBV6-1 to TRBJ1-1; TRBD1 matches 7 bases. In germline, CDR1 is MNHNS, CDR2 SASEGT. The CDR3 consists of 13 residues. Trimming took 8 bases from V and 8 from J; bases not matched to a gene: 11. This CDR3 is CASFKESGGEAFF. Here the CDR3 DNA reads TGTGCCAGCTTCAAGGAGTCAGGGGGGGAAGCTTTCTTT.

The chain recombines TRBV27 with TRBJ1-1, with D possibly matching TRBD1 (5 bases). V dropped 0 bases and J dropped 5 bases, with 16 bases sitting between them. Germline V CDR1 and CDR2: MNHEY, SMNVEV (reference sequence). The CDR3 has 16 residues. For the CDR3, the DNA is TGTGCCAGCAGTTTATCGTGGGTCGGGGGTGGGACTGAAGCTTTCTTT. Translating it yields CASSLSWVGGGTEAFF.

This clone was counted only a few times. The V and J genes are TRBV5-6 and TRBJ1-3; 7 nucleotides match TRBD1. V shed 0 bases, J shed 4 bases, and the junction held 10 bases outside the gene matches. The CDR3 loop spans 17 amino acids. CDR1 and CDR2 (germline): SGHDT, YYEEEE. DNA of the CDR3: TGTGCCAGCAGCTTGGGACAGGGAATAGTATCCGGAAACACCATATATTTT. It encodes CASSLGQGIVSGNTIYF.

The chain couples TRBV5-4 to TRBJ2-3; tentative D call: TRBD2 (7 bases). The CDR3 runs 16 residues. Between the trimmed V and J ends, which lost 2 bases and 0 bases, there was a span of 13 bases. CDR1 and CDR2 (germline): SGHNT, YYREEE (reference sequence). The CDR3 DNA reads TGTGCCAGCAGCTTAAAAGGGGGACTAAGCACAGATACGCAGTATTTT. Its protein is CASSLKGGLSTDTQYF. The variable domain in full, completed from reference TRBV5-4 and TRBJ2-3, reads ETGVTQSPTHLIKTRGQQVTLRCSSQSGHNTVSWYQQALGQGPQFIFQYYREEENGRGNFPPRFSGLQFPNYSSELNVNALELDDSALYLCASSLKGGLSTDTQYFGPGTRLTVL.

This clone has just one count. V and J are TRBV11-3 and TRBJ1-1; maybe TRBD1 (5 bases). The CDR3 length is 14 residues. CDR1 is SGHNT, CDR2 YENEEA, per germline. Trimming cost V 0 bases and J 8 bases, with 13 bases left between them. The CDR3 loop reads CASSLEGPRVEAFF. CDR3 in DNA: TGTGCCAGCAGCTTAGAGGGGCCGAGGGTAGAAGCTTTCTTT.

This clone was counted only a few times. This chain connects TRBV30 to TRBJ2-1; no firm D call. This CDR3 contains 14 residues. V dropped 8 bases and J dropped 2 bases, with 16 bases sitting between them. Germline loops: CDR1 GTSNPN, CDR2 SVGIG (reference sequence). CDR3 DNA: TGTGCCCGGACGGTTATCAACGCCTACAATGAGCAGTTCTTC. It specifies CARTVINAYNEQFF.

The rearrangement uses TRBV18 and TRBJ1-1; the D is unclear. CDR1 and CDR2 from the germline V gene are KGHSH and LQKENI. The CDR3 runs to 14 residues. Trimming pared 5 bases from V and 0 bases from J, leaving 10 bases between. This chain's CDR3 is CASSNTAVNTEAFF. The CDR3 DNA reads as TGTGCCAGCTCAAATACAGCCGTGAACACTGAAGCTTTCTTT.

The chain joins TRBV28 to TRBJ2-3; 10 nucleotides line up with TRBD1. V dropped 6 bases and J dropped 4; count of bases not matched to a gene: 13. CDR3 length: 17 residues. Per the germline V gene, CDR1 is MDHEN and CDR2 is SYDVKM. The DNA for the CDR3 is TGTGCCAGCAGAACACGGGACAGGGGATTATACGCAGATACGCAGTATTTT. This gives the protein CASRTRDRGLYADTQYF.

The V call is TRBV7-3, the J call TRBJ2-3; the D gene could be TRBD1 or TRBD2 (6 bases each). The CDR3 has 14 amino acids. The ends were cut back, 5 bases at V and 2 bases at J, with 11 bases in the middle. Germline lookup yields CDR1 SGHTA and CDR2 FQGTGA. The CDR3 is CASSEGGTTDTQYF. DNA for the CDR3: TGTGCCAGCAGCGAAGGGGGGACCACAGATACGCAGTATTTT.

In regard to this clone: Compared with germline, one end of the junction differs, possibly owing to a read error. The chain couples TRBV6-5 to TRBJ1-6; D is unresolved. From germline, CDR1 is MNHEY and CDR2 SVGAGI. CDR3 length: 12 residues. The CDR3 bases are TGTGCCAGCGGCTCCTATAATTCACCCCTCCGCTTT. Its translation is CASGSYNSPLRF.

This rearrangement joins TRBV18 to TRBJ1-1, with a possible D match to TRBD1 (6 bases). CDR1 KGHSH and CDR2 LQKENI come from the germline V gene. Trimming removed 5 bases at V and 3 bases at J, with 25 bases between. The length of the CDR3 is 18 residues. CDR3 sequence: CASSRDGTGSGRDTEAFF. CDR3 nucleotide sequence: TGTGCCAGCTCAAGGGACGGAACAGGGAGCGGGCGAGACACTGAAGCTTTCTTT.

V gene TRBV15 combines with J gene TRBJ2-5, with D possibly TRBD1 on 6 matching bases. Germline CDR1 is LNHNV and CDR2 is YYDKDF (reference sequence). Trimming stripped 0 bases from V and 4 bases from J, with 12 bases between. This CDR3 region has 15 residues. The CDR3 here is CATSRDRDTIETQYF. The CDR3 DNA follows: TGTGCCACCAGCAGAGACAGGGACACCATAGAGACCCAGTACTTC.

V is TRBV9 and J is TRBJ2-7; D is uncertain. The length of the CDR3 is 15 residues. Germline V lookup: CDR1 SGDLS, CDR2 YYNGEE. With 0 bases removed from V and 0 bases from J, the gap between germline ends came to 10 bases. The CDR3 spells CASSVAAASSYEQYF. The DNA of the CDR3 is TGTGCCAGCAGCGTAGCGGCAGCGTCCTCCTACGAGCAGTACTTC.

DNA of the CDR3: TGTGCCACTGGGGGGAGTAGCAATCAGCCCCAGCATTTT. Encoded protein: CATGGSSNQPQHF. The V and J genes are TRBV6-5 and TRBJ1-5; D might be TRBD1 (5 bases). The V end lost 10 bases, the J end lost 0 bases, and 10 bases lay between the germline ends. The CDR3 consists of 13 residues. Germline V gives CDR1 MNHEY, CDR2 SVGAGI.

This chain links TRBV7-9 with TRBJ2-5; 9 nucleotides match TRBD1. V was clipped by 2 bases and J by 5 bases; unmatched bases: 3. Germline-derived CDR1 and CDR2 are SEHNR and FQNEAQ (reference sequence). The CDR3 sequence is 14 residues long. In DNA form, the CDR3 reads TGTGCCAGCAGCTTAACTACAGGGGGCGAGACCCAGTACTTC. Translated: CASSLTTGGETQYF.

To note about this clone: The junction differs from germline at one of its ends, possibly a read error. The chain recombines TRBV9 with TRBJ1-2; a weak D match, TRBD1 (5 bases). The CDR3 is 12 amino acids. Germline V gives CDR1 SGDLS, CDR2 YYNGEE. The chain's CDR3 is CASSRGGGTVSF. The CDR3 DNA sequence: TGTGCCAGCAGCCGGGGGGGTGGGACGGTTTCCTTC. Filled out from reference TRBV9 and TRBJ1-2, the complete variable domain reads DSGVTQTPKHLITATGQRVTLRCSPRSGDLSVYWYQQSLDQGLQFLIQYYNGEERAKGNILERFSAQQFPDLHSELNLSSLELGDSALYFCASSRGGGTVSFGSGTRLTVV.

DNA of the CDR3: TGTGCCAGCAGCCCGGGACAGACCAACACCGGGGAGCTGTTTTTT. Translating it yields CASSPGQTNTGELFF. This sequence joins TRBV5-5 and TRBJ2-2; 7 bases fit TRBD1. This CDR3 is 15 amino acids long. Germline trimming cut 4 bases from V and 2 bases from J; bases unmatched to any gene: 5. Germline CDR1 SGHKS, CDR2 YYEKEE (reference sequence).

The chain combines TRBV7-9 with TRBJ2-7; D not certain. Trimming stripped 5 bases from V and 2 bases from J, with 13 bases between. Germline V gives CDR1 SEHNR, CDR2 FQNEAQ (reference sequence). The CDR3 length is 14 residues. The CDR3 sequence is CASSPRTETYEQYF. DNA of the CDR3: TGTGCCAGCAGCCCGAGGACCGAGACCTACGAGCAGTACTTC.

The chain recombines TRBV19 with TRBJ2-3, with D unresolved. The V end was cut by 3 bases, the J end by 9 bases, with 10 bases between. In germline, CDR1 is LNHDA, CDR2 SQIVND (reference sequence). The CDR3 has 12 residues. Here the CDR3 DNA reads TGTGCCAGTAGTATGCGAGGAGACACGCAGTATTTT. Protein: CASSMRGDTQYF.

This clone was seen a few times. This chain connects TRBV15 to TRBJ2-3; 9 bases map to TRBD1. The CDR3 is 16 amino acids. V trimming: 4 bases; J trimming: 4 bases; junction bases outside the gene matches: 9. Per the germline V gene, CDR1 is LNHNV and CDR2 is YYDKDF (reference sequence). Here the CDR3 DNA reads TGTGCCACCAGCAAAAAGGCCGGGACAGGGTCAGATACGCAGTATTTT. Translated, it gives CATSKKAGTGSDTQYF.

The CDR3 nucleotides read TGTGCCAGCAGCGTTTCACAGGGGGTTGGCACTGAAGCTTTCTTT. Residues: CASSVSQGVGTEAFF. V gene TRBV9 combines with J gene TRBJ1-1; 8 nucleotides agree with TRBD1. The germline V gene has CDR1 SGDLS and CDR2 YYNGEE. The V gene end was trimmed by 2 bases and the J gene end by 4 bases; junction bases not matched to a gene: 7. The length of the CDR3 is 15 residues.

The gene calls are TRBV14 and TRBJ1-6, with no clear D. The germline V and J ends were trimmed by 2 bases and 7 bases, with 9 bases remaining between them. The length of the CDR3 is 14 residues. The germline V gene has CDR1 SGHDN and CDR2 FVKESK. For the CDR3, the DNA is TGTGCCAGCAGCCAATTAAGGGCAAATTCACCCCTCCACTTT. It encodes CASSQLRANSPLHF.

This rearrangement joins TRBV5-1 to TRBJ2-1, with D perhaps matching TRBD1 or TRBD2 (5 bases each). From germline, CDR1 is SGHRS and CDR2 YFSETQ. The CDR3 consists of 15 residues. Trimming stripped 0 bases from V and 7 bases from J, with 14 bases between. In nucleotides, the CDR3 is TGCGCCAGCAGCTTGGCCGGGACCCCGTTTAATGAGCAGTTCTTC. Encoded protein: CASSLAGTPFNEQFF.

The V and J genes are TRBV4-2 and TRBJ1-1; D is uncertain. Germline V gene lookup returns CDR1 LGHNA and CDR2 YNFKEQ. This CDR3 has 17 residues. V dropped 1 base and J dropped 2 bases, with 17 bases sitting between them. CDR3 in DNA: TGTGCCAGCAGCCAAGGTGGAGGCGCGAGTACTAACACTGAAGCTTTCTTT. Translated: CASSQGGGASTNTEAFF.

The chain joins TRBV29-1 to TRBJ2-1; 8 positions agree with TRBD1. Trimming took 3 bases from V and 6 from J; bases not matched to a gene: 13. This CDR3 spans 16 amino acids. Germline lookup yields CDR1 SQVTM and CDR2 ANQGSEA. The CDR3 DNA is TGCAGCGTTGAGTTAGCGGAGGCAGGGGGCCCCAATGAGCAGTTCTTC. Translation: CSVELAEAGGPNEQFF.